This T cell receptor beta chain was observed in a study of cytomegalovirus exposure and HLA in healthy donors. The study, taken as a whole, reports: DRB1 had the most TCR associations and HLA-C the fewest, a later analysis found, with rates varying by HLA locus. Being productive about 90% or about 30% of the time was typical of most TCR beta V segments in an earlier analysis. A later analysis showed HLA-associated TCR beta chains outstripping equally common others in clonal expansion. Associated with cytomegalovirus, according to the listing, were some 150 TCR beta chains.

In the case of this clone: Its antigen remains unidentified.

60 Vbeta and 13 Jbeta primers were used in PCR. Repertoires were generated with immunoSEQ multiplex PCR, while TCRdb's copy carries only in-frame clones and drops some. There are approximately 100,000 clones in the sample; about 79% occur only once, and 1.2% lies in the top ten. The CDR3 spans 13 residues. The germline V and J ends were trimmed by 0 bases and 5 bases, with 8 bases remaining between them. The germline V gene encodes CDR1 SGHAT and CDR2 FQNNGV. This chain joins TRBV11-2 and TRBJ2-7; a possible D gene is TRBD2 (6 bases). This sequence was found in a woman younger than 35 in good health and CMV-seronegative. The sample comprised PBMCs. This chain's CDR3 is CASSLDRLDEQYF. CDR3 coding DNA: TGTGCCAGCAGCTTAGATCGACTAGACGAGCAGTACTTC.